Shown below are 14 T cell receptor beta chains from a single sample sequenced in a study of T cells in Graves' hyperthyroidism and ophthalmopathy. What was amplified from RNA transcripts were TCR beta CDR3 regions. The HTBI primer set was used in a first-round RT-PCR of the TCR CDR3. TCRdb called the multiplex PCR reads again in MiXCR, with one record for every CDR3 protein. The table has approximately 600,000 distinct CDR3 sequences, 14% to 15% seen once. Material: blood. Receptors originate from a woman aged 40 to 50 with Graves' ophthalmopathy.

CDR3 DNA sequence: TGTGCCAGCTCGGGGCGGGAGCCCTCCTACGAGCAGTACTTC. Translated: CASSGREPSYEQYF. The rearrangement uses TRBV19 and TRBJ2-7, with 7 bases aligning to TRBD2. After removal of 9 bases from V and 0 bases from J, the junction contained 8 bases not matched to a gene. Per the germline V gene, CDR1 is LNHDA and CDR2 is SQIVND (reference sequence). There are 14 residues in the CDR3.

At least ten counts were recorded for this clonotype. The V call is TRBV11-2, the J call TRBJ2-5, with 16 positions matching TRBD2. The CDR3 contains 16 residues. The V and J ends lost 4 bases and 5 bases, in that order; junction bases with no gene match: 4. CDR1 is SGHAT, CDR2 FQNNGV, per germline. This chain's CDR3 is CASSSGLAGGRETQYF. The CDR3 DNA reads TGTGCCAGCAGCTCGGGACTAGCGGGAGGGCGGGAGACCCAGTACTTC. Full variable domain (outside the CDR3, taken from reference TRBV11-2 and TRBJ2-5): EAGVAQSPRYKIIEKRQSVAFWCNPISGHATLYWYQQILGQGPKLLIQFQNNGVVDDSQLPKDRFSAERLKGVDSTLKIQPAKLEDSAVYLCASSSGLAGGRETQYFGPGTRLLVL.

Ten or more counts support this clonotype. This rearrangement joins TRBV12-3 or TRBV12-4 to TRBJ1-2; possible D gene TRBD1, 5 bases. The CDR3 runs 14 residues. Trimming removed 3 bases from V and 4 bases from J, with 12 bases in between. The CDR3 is CASSFEARGYGYTF. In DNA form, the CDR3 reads TGTGCCAGCAGTTTCGAAGCGAGGGGCTATGGCTACACCTTC.

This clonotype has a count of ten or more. In nucleotides, the CDR3 is TGCAGTGCTATGGGGGCGGGCTCCTACGAGCAGTACTTC. Amino acids: CSAMGAGSYEQYF. The chain links TRBV20-1 to TRBJ2-7; TRBD1 is a possible D gene (6 bases). The CDR3 sequence is 13 residues long. From germline, CDR1 is DFQATT and CDR2 SNEGSKA (reference sequence). V lost 4 bases and J lost 0, with 10 bases in between.

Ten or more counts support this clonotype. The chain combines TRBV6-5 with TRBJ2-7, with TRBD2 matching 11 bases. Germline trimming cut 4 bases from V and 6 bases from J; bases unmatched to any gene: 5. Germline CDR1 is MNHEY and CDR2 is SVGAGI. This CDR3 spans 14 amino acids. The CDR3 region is CASSLTSGSLEQYF. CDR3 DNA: TGTGCCAGCAGTTTAACTAGCGGGAGCCTCGAGCAGTACTTC.

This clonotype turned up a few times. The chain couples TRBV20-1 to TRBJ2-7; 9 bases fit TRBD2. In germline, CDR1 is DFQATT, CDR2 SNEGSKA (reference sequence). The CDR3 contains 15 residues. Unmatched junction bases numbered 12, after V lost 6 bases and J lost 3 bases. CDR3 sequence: CSAEKAGGLIYEQYF. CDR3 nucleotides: TGCAGTGCAGAAAAGGCGGGAGGGTTAATCTACGAGCAGTACTTC.

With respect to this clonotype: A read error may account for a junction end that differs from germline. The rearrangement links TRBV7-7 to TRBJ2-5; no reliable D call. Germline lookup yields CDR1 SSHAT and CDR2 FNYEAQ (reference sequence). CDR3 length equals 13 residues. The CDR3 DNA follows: TGTGCTAGCAGCTTATTTTCCCTGGAGACCCAGTACTTC. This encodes CASSLFSLETQYF. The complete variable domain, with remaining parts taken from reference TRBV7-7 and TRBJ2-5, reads GAGVSQSPRYKVTKRGQDVTLRCDPISSHATLYWYQQALGQGPEFLTYFNYEAQPDKSGLPSDRFSAERPEGSISTLTIQRTEQRDSAMYRCASSLFSLETQYFGPGTRLLVL.

In DNA, the CDR3 is TGTGCCAGCAGCGTAGTAGACGGTCCGAACTATGGCTACACCTTC. Protein sequence: CASSVVDGPNYGYTF. V gene TRBV9 combines with J gene TRBJ1-2; D not resolved. The germline V gene encodes CDR1 SGDLS and CDR2 YYNGEE. Trimming removed 0 bases at V and 2 bases at J, with 11 bases between. The CDR3 length is 15 residues.

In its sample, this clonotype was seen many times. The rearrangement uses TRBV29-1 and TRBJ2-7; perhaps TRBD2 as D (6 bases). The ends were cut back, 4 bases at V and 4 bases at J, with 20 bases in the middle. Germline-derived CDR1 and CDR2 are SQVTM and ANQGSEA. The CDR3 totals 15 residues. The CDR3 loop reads CSVAPPGGPTYEQYF. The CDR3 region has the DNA TGCAGCGTTGCACCGCCCGGGGGTCCTACTTACGAGCAGTACTTC.

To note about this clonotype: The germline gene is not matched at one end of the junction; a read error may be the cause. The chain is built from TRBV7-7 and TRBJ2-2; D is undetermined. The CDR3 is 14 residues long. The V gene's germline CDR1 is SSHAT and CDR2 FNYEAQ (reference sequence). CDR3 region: CASSFRVNTGELFF. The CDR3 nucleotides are TGTGCTAGCAGCTTTAGGGTAAACACCGGGGAGCTGTTTTTT.

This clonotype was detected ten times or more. CDR3 sequence: CAIRGDRGENTEAFF. The DNA of the CDR3 is TGTGCCATCAGGGGGGACAGGGGAGAGAACACTGAAGCTTTCTTT. The gene calls are TRBV10-3 and TRBJ1-1; 10 bases are a match to TRBD1. This CDR3 is 15 amino acids long. Germline V gene sequence: CDR1 ENHRY, CDR2 SYGVKD. The V and J ends lost 6 bases and 1 base, in that order; junction bases with no gene match: 5.

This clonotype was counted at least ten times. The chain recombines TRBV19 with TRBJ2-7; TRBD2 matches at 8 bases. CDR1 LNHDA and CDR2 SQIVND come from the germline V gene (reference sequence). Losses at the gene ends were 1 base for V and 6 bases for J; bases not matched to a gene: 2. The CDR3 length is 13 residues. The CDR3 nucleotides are TGTGCCAGTAGTATAGGACTAGCGAGCGAGCAGTACTTC. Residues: CASSIGLASEQYF.

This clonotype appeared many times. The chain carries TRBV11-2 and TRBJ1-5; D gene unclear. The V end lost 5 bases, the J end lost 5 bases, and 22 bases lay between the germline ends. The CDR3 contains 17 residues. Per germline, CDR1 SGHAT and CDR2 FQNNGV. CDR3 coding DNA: TGTGCCAGCAGCCCGAGACCGTTAGACACGGGCTATCAGCCCCAGCATTTT. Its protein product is CASSPRPLDTGYQPQHF. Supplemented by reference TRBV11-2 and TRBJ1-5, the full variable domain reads EAGVAQSPRYKIIEKRQSVAFWCNPISGHATLYWYQQILGQGPKLLIQFQNNGVVDDSQLPKDRFSAERLKGVDSTLKIQPAKLEDSAVYLCASSPRPLDTGYQPQHFGDGTRLSIL.

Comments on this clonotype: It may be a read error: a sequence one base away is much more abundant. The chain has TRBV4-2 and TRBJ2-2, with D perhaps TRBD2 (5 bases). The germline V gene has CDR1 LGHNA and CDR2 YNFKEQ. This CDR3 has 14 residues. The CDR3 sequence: CASSLFRNTGELSF. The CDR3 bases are TGTGCCAGCAGCCTATTCAGGAACACCGGGGAGCTGTCTTTT.